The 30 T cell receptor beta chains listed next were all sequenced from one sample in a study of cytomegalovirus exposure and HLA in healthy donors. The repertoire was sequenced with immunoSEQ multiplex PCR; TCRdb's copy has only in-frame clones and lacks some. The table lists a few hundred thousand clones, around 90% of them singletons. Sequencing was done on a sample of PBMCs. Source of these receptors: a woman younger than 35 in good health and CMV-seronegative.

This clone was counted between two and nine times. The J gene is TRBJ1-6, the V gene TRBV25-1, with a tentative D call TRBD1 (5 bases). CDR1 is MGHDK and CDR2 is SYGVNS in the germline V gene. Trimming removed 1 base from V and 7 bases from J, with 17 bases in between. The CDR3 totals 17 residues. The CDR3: CASSELRQGYRNSPLHF. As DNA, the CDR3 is TGTGCCAGCAGTGAATTAAGGCAGGGTTATCGGAATTCACCCCTCCACTTT.

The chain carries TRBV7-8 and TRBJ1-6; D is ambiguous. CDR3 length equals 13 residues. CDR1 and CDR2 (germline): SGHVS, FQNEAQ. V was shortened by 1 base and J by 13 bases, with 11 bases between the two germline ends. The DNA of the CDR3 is TGTGCCAGCAGCTTAGTCCCCCGTCGGCCCCTCCACTTT. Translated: CASSLVPRRPLHF.

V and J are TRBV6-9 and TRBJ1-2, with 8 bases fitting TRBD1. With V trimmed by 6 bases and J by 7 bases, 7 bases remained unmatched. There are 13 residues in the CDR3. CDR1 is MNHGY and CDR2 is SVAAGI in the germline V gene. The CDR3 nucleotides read TGTGCCAGCAGCCCGACAGGGGTACGTGGCTACACCTTC. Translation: CASSPTGVRGYTF.

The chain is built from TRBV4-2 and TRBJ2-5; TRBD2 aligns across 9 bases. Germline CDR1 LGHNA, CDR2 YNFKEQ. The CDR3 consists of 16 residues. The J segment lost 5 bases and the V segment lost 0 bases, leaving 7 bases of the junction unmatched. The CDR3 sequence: CASSQDLAGATETQYF. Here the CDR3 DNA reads TGTGCCAGCAGCCAAGATTTAGCGGGGGCGACGGAGACCCAGTACTTC.

The CDR3 here is CASSLASQLSPQGSGNTIYF. The CDR3 nucleotides are TGTGCCAGCAGCTTAGCGTCCCAGCTTTCTCCCCAGGGCTCTGGAAACACCATATATTTT. V gene TRBV7-8 combines with J gene TRBJ1-3, with D perhaps matching TRBD1 (5 bases). The germline gives CDR1 SGHVS, CDR2 FQNEAQ. V shed 0 bases and J shed 0 bases, with 21 bases lying between them. The CDR3 is made up of 20 amino acids. Full variable domain (missing parts from reference TRBV7-8 and TRBJ1-3): GAGVSQSPRYKVAKRGQDVALRCDPISGHVSLFWYQQALGQGPEFLTYFQNEAQLDKSGLPSDRFFAERPEGSVSTLKIQRTQQEDSAVYLCASSLASQLSPQGSGNTIYFGEGSWLTVV.

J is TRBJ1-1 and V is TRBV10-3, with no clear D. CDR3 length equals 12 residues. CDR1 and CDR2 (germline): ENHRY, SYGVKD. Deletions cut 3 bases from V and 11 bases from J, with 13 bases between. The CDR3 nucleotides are TGTGCCATCAGTGAATCTGGCCGCGGTGCTTTCTTT. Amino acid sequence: CAISESGRGAFF.

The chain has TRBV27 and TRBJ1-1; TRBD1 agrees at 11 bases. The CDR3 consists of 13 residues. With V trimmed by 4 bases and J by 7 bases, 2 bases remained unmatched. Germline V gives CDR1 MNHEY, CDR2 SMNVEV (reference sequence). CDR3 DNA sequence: TGTGCCAGCAGTTCGGACAGGGGGCTTGAAGCTTTCTTT. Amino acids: CASSSDRGLEAFF.

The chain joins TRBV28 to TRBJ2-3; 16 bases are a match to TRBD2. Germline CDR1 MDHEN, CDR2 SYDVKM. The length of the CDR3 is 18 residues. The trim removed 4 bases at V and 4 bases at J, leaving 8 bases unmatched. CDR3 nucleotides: TGTGCCAGCAGTTCCCCCGGGACTAGCGGGGGGGCCTCAGATACGCAGTATTTT. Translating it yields CASSSPGTSGGASDTQYF.

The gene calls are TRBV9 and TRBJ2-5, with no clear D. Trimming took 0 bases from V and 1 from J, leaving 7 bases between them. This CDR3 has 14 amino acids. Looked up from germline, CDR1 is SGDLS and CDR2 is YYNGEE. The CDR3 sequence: CASSVAWSQETQYF. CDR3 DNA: TGTGCCAGCAGCGTAGCTTGGAGCCAAGAGACCCAGTACTTC.

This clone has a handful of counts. The CDR3 nucleotides are TGTGCCAGTCGGGACAGATGGGCCACTGAAGCTTTCTTT. Residues: CASRDRWATEAFF. The chain combines TRBV2 with TRBJ1-1; TRBD1 agrees at 7 bases. V lost 9 bases to trimming and J lost 4 bases; unmatched junction nucleotides: 8. The CDR3 sequence is 13 residues long. Germline CDR1 reads SNHLY; CDR2 reads FYNNEI. Together with reference TRBV2 and TRBJ1-1, the CDR3 gives the full variable domain: EPEVTQTPSHQVTQMGQEVILRCVPISNHLYFYWYRQILGQKVEFLVSFYNNEISEKSEIFDDQFSVERPDGSNFTLKIRSTKLEDSAMYFCASRDRWATEAFFGQGTRLTVV.

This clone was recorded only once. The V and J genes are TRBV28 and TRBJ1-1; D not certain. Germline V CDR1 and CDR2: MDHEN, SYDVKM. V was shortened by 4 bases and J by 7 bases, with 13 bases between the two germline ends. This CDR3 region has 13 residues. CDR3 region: CASSSPQDYEAFF. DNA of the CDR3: TGTGCCAGCAGTTCCCCCCAGGACTATGAAGCTTTCTTT.

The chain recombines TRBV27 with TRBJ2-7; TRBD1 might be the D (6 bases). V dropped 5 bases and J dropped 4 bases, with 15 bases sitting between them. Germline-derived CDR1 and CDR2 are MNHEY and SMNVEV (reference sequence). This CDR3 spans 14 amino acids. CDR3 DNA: TGTGCCAGCAGTCCCCACAGGGTCTGGTACGAGCAGTACTTC. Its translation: CASSPHRVWYEQYF.

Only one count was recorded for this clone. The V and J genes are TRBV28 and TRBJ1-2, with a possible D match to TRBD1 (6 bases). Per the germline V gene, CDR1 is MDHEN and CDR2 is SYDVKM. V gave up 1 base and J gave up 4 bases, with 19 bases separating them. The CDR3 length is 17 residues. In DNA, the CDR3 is TGTGCCAGCAGTTTATTCGCGGGGGGCGGGGCTTCCTATGGCTACACCTTC. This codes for CASSLFAGGGASYGYTF.

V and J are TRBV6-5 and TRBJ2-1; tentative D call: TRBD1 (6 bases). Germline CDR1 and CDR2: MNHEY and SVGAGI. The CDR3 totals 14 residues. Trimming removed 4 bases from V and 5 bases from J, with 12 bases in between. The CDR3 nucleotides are TGTGCCAGCAGTTCCGGGACAACCAACAATGAGCAGTTCTTC. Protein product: CASSSGTTNNEQFF.

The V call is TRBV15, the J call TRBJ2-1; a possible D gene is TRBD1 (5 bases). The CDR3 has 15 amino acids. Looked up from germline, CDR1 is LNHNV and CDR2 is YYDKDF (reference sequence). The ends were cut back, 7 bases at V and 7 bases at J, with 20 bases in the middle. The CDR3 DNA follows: TGTGCCACCACCTCCGTCGTGGACACCTTAAATGAGCAGTTCTTC. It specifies CATTSVVDTLNEQFF.

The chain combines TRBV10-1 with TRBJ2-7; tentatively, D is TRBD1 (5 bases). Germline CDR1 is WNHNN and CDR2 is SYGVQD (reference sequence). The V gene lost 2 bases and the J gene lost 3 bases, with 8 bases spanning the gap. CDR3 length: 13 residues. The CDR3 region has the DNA TGCGCCAGCAGTGAGGGGGCAGACTACGAGCAGTACTTC. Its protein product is CASSEGADYEQYF.

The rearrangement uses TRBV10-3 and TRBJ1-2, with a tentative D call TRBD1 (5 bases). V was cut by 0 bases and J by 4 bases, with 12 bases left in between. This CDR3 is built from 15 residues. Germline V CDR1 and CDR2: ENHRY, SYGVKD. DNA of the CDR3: TGTGCCATCAGTGAGTCGAGTCGGGGGGTCTATGGCTACACCTTC. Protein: CAISESSRGVYGYTF.

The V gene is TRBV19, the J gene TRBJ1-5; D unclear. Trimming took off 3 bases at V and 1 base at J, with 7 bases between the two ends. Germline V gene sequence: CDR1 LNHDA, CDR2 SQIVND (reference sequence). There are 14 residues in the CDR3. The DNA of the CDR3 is TGTGCCAGTAGTATGTCTCTGAGCAATCAGCCCCAGCATTTT. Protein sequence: CASSMSLSNQPQHF.

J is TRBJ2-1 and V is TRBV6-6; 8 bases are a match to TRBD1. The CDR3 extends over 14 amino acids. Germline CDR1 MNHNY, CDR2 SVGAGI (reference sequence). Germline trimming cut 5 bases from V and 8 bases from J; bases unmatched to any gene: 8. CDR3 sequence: CASSTPTGVDEQFF. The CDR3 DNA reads TGTGCCAGCAGTACGCCGACAGGGGTGGATGAGCAGTTCTTC.

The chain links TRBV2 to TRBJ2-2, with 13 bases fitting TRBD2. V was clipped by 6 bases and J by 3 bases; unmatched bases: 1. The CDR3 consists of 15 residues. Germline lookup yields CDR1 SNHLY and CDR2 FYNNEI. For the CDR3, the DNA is TGTGCCAGCAGGGGACTAGCGGGGCACACCGGGGAGCTGTTTTTT. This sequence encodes CASRGLAGHTGELFF.

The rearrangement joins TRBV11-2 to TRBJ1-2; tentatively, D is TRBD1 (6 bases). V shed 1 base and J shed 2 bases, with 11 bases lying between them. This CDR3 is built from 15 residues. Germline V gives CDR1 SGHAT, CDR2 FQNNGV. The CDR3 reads CASSLGAGANYGYTF. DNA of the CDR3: TGTGCCAGCAGCTTAGGGGCAGGGGCGAACTATGGCTACACCTTC.

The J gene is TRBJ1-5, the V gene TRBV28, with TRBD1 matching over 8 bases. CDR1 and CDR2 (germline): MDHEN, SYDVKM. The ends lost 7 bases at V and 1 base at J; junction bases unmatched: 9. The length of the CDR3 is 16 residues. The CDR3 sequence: CASIPASGGSNQPQHF. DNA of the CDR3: TGTGCCAGCATCCCCGCCTCAGGGGGCAGCAATCAGCCCCAGCATTTT.

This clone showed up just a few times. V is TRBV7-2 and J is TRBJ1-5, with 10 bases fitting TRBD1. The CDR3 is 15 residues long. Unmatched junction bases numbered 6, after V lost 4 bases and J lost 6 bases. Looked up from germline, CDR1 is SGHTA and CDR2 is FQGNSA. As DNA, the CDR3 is TGTGCCAGCAGCTCGGACAGGGGGGGCAGTCAGCCCCAGCATTTT. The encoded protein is CASSSDRGGSQPQHF.

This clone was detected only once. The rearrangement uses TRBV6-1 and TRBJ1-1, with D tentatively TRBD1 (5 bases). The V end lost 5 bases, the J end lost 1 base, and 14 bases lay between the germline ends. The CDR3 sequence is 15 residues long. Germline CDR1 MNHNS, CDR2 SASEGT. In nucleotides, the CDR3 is TGTGCCAGCAGTCCCTTTACCGGGGGGAACACTGAAGCTTTCTTT. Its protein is CASSPFTGGNTEAFF.

This CDR3 reads CASSWQAGGYNEQFF. In DNA form, the CDR3 reads TGTGCCAGTAGCTGGCAAGCGGGGGGGTACAATGAGCAGTTCTTC. The chain combines TRBV19 with TRBJ2-1; TRBD2 aligns across 10 bases. Germline-derived CDR1 and CDR2 are LNHDA and SQIVND (reference sequence). This CDR3 contains 15 residues. Trimming cost V 6 bases and J 4 bases; bases outside gene matches: 6.

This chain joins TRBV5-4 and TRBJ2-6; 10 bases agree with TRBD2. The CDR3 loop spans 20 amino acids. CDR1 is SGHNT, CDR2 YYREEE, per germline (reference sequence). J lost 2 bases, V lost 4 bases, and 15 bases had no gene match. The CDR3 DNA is TGTGCCAGCAGCCCGGAGGGACTAGCGCGGATTAGCACTGGGGCCAACGTCCTGACTTTC. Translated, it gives CASSPEGLARISTGANVLTF. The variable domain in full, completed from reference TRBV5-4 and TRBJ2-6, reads ETGVTQSPTHLIKTRGQQVTLRCSSQSGHNTVSWYQQALGQGPQFIFQYYREEENGRGNFPPRFSGLQFPNYSSELNVNALELDDSALYLCASSPEGLARISTGANVLTFGAGSRLTVL.

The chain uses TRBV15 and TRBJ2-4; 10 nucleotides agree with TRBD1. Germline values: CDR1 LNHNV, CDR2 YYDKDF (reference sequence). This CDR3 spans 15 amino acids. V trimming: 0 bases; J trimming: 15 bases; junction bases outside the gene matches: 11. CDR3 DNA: TGTGCCACCAGCAGAGATACCCTGAAGGACAGGGGGAGGTACTTC. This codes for CATSRDTLKDRGRYF.

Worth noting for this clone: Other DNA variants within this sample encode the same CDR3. The CDR3 region is CASSLQETQYF. The CDR3 nucleotides read TGTGCCAGTAGCCTTCAAGAGACCCAGTACTTC. The chain is built from TRBV19 and TRBJ2-5; D gene unclear. Germline V gene sequence: CDR1 LNHDA, CDR2 SQIVND (reference sequence). Trimming took off 6 bases at V and 2 bases at J, with 4 bases between the two ends. The CDR3 extends over 11 amino acids.

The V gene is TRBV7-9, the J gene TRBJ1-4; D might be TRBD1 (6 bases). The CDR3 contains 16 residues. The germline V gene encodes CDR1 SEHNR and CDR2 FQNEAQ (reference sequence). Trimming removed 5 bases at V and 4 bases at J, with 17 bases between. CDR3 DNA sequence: TGTGCCAGCAGCCCGTTGAGGACAGCAAGTAATGAAAAACTGTTTTTT. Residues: CASSPLRTASNEKLFF.

The CDR3 nucleotides are TGTGCCAGTAGTATCGCCTCGTGGCAGGGGGCCTCTGAAGCTTTCTTT. This codes for CASSIASWQGASEAFF. J is TRBJ1-1 and V is TRBV19; TRBD1 agrees at 8 bases. The CDR3 totals 16 residues. Losses at the gene ends were 3 bases for V and 6 bases for J; bases not matched to a gene: 12. Germline V gene sequence: CDR1 LNHDA, CDR2 SQIVND (reference sequence).